This T cell receptor beta chain derives from a study of T cell responses to AZD1222 COVID-19 vaccine. As for the study in general: Analysis merged second doses at about 4 or about 12 weeks. The study, taken as a whole, reports: Unmutated regions of variants are reportedly targeted by nearly half of spike-specific TCRs. Baseline seropositivity characterized only a handful of AZD1222 recipients.

Profiling relied on immunoSEQ multiplex PCR, and the TCRdb table lists in-frame clones only, not all of them. The sample holds 100,000 or so clones, approximately 87% seen once. A remark on this clone: As yet, its antigen is unknown.

The source was peripheral blood, collected on day 0 of AZD1222 vaccination. This receptor was taken from an adult in good health.

The CDR3, as DNA: TGTGCCAGTAGTCAGGGGACAGCGGGGGGCCGAAACACCGGGGAGCTGTTTTTT. Translation gives CASSQGTAGGRNTGELFF. The chain joins TRBV19 to TRBJ2-2, with 9 bases lining up with TRBD2. This CDR3 has 18 residues. Germline V gene lookup returns CDR1 LNHDA and CDR2 SQIVND (reference sequence). Unmatched junction bases numbered 12, after V lost 5 bases and J lost 2 bases.